This TCR beta chain was captured in a study (dated by TCRdb to 2016 to 2017). For context, the study as a whole: In people whose bodies naturally kept HIV infection under control, the researchers looked into where HIV persistence comes from.

The CDR3 has 16 amino acids, counting the end cysteine and phenylalanine. The DNA shown is the 48-base CDR3, in frame from base 1. V is pared back by 6 bases and J by 2 bases, with 20 bases lying between the germline termini. In the germline V gene, CDR1 corresponds to ENHRY and CDR2 to SYGVKD. Libraries were constructed by 5' RACE. Sequenced using an Illumina HiSeq 2000. TCRdb trimmed public reads at Q25 via fastp, called clones via MiXCR and kept in-frame beta chains. Under each unique CDR3 protein, matching rows form one entry showing the most common genes and DNA. The sample has 1,000 to 1,500 distinct CDR3 sequences on record, 7.2% of them singletons. The ten largest clones capture about 14% of the sample. As a fraction of the sample, this clonotype is medium-sized (0.01 to 0.1%). Its antigen remains undetermined. Base qualities are missing; no much larger clone stands one base away.

Rearrangement joined TRBV10-3 to TRBJ2-7; the D gene is perhaps TRBD2, from 5 matching bases. The receptor comes from a male donor with HIV. The sample consisted of central memory T cells from blood PBMCs. This sample's cell subset or site label indicates: central memory CD4+ T cells. The sequence in DNA is TGTGCCATCAGACCGGGTGGCGGGCAGAGCACCTACGAGCAGTACTTC. Its protein product is CAIRPGGGQSTYEQYF.